This T cell receptor beta chain was retrieved from a study of PD-1 blockade in classical Hodgkin lymphoma (dated by TCRdb to the early 2020s). Some background on the complete study: Nivolumab dosing was 3 mg/kg intravenously every 2 weeks, continuing until either disease progression or unacceptable toxicity. To define a peripheral blood immune signature of response to PD-1 blockade in classical Hodgkin lymphoma, the study combined TCR beta sequencing with CyTOF. Points the paper makes about the study in general: The study was limited to a single clinical trial cohort, and causes of repertoire differences, possibly disease activity or prior therapy, remained undefined. Diversity was lower in patients who began nivolumab less than 1 year after ASCT, so these patients were left out of later analyses to avoid confounding by immune reconstitution. Trial patients with a complete response had baseline diversity similar to that of newly diagnosed patients, while partial responders and progressors had significantly lower diversity. Baseline TCR diversity was reported to be lower in newly diagnosed patients than in healthy donors, and even lower in relapsed/refractory patients. A significant rise by C4D1 was seen in CD4+ but not CD8+ TCR diversity (p=0.0027 vs p=0.16), with the rise being most apparent in complete responders (p=0.02).

On this clone: It lacks a known antigen. The input lacks base qualities; no much larger clone sits a single base away.

The Qiagen DNeasy kit was used to extract genomic DNA both from unsorted PBMCs and from the negatively selected CD4+ and CD8+ fractions. Using primers that anneal to V and J segments, immunoSEQ multiplex PCR amplified the TCR beta CDR3 regions. A synthetic immune receptor repertoire was used to minimize amplification bias, and remaining bias was computationally removed after sequencing. The source study handled its data this way. Repertoire diversity was quantified as the Shannon entropy index using custom Python scripts. Unsorted, CD4+ and CD8+ repertoires were analyzed separately, except in combined analyses where CD4+ and CD8+ sequences were merged in silico. A clone counted as expanded when the clone's frequency after treatment rose at least 2-fold relative to C1D1, and clones undetected at baseline were given a pseudocount of 0.5. Singleton clones were defined as clones with 0 or 1 copy at C1D1, and non-singleton clones were defined as clones with 2 or more copies. Clones expanded in unsorted samples were annotated as CD4+, CD8+ or unknown by matching protein sequences in sorted samples from the same patient. Wilcoxon tests on paired samples were used to test diversity changes from C1D1 to C4D1. Drawn from immuneACCESS, this table holds only the in-frame rearrangements with V and J called that TCRdb kept. Clones are partly lost; checked studies trace under half to an unresolved V gene and leave the rest unexplained. D and trimming come from the DNA, and the V and J calls and clone size come from that table. The sample has roughly 62,000 clones on record, about nine tenths of them singletons. Of the sample, about 12% is held by the ten largest clones.

Sample time point, as interpreted from the label and publication: cycle 1 day 1 (C1D1), immediately before nivolumab initiation. Every trial patient had relapsed following autologous stem cell transplantation, and prior brentuximab vedotin exposure was what differed among cohorts A, B and C. A total of roughly 57 patients with relapsed/refractory classical Hodgkin lymphoma made up the trial cohort, and each patient's best overall response was complete response, partial response or progressive disease. In the multi-cohort phase II CheckMate 205 trial, trial patients received single-agent nivolumab. An independent review committee assessed best overall response by applying the 2007 International Working Group response criteria. Trial PBMCs were collected just before the start of nivolumab (C1D1) and during therapy at cycle 2 day 1 and cycle 4 day 1. After peripheral blood was drawn into 8 mL Vacutainer Cell Preparation Tubes, PBMCs were isolated by centrifugation and then cryopreserved.

This TCR derives from a human donor with classical Hodgkin lymphoma. Sequenced material: peripheral blood mononuclear cells (PBMCs), taken at baseline.

The CDR3 is CASSEVHRWISLSGNTIYF. The base sequence is TGTGCCAGCAGTGAAGTCCACCGGTGGATTTCCCTCTCTGGAAACACCATATATTTT. Recombination joined TRBV6-1 with TRBJ1-3; no D gene can be assigned with confidence. V loses 1 base, J loses 0 bases, and the germline ends lie 19 bases apart. Based on the germline V gene, the CDR1 and CDR2 sequences are MNHNS and SASEGT. Reading from cysteine to phenylalanine, the CDR3 counts 19 amino acids. The sequence is cut down to CDR3 DNA, 57 bases in frame from base 1.